What follows are 2 T cell receptor beta chains derived from one specimen sequenced in a study of blood T cell repertoires in COVID-19. Assay used: immunoSEQ multiplex PCR; TCRdb lists only in-frame clones, some missing. The table shows over 250,000 clones, with roughly 90% occurring only once. Material: PBMCs or T cells enriched from blood (not recorded which). Receptors were obtained from a man between 60 and 75 years old who had recovered from COVID-19.

This chain uses TRBV3-1 (or the pseudogene TRBV3-2) with TRBJ2-7, with TRBD2 matching 14 bases. CDR1 and CDR2 (germline): LGHDT, YNNKEL (reference sequence). This CDR3 is built from 14 residues. V was pared by 6 bases and J by 4 bases, with 2 bases of the junction left unmatched. The CDR3 loop reads CASSRTSGRYEQYF. DNA for the CDR3: TGTGCCAGCAGTCGGACTAGCGGGAGGTACGAGCAGTACTTC.

The chain combines TRBV9 with TRBJ2-1; D not certain. The V end was cut by 0 bases, the J end by 2 bases, with 12 bases between. CDR1 is SGDLS and CDR2 is YYNGEE in the germline V gene. This CDR3 contains 16 residues. CDR3 region: CASSVGGQTTYNEQFF. In DNA, the CDR3 is TGTGCCAGCAGCGTAGGTGGCCAAACGACCTACAATGAGCAGTTCTTC.